This T cell receptor (beta chain) was found in a study of blood T cell repertoires in COVID-19. Study-level information: T cells, B-cell-depleted T cells, or PBMCs supplied cDNA or gDNA.

CDR1 and CDR2 from the germline V gene are SGHKS and YYEKEE (reference sequence). Trimming took 4 bases from V and 3 from J; bases not matched to a gene: 9. The CDR3 is 17 amino acids. This clone was seen only once. Cohort 3 donors counted as recovered after two negative PCRs, clearance, or resolved symptoms. Libraries were prepared by immunoSEQ multiplex PCR; TCRdb keeps only in-frame clonotypes and omits some of them. This table holds 220,000 or so clones, around 83% found once. This TCR came from a woman in her thirties or forties who had recovered from COVID-19. The sample comprised PBMCs or T cells enriched from blood (not recorded which). The V call is TRBV5-5, the J call TRBJ2-3, with 12 positions matching TRBD2. In DNA form, the CDR3 reads TGTGCCAGCAGCGTCCTAGCGGGAGGGCCCTTTACAGATACGCAGTATTTT. This translates into CASSVLAGGPFTDTQYF. The full variable domain, its missing parts supplied by reference TRBV5-5 and TRBJ2-3, is DAGVTQSPTHLIKTRGQQVTLRCSPISGHKSVSWYQQVLGQGPQFIFQYYEKEERGRGNFPDRFSARQFPNYSSELNVNALLLGDSALYLCASSVLAGGPFTDTQYFGPGTRLTVL.